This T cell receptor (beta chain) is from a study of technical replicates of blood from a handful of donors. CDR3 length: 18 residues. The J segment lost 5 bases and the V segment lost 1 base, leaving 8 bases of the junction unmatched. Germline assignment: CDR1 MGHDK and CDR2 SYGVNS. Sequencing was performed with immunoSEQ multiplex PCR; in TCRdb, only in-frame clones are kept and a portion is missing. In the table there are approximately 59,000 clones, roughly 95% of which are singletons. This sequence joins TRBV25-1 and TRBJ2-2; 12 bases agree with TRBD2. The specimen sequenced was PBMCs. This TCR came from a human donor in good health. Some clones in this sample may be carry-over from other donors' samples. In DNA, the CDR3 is TGTGCCAGCAGTGAATCCCCGGGACTAGCGGGTCGGACCGGGGAGCTGTTTTTT. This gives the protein CASSESPGLAGRTGELFF.